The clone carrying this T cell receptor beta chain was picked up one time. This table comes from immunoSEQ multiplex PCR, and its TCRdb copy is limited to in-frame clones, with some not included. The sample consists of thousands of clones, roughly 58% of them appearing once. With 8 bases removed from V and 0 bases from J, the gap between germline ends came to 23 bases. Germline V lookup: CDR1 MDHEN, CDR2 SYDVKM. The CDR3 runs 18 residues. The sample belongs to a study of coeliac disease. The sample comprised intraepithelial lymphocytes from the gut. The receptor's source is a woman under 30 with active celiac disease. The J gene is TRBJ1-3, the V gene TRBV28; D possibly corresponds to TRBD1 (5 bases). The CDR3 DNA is TGTGCCAGCGGAACAGGTCATTTATGGTACTACTCTGGAAACACCATATATTTT. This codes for CASGTGHLWYYSGNTIYF.